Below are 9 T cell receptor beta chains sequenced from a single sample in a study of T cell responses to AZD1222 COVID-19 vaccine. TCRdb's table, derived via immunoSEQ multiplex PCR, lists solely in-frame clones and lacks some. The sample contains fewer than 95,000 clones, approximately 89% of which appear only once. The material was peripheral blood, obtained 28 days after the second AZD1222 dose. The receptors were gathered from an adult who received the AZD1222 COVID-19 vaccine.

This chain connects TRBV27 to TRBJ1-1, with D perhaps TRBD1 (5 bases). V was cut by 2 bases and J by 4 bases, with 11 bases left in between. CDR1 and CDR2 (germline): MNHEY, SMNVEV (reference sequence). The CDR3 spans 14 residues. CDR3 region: CASSLMGRGTEAFF. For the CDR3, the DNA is TGTGCCAGCAGTTTAATGGGGAGGGGCACTGAAGCTTTCTTT.

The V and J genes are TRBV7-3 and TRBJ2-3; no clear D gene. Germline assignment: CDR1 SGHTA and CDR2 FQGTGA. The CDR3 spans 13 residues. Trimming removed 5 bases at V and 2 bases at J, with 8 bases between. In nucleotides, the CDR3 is TGTGCCAGCAGCAGGGTGGCCACAGATACGCAGTATTTT. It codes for CASSRVATDTQYF.

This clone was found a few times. This chain's CDR3 is CASSQLRQGQEQYF. DNA of the CDR3: TGTGCCAGCAGCCAATTACGACAGGGGCAAGAGCAGTACTTC. This sequence joins TRBV4-2 and TRBJ2-7, with 8 bases matching TRBD1. Germline values: CDR1 LGHNA, CDR2 YNFKEQ. Trimming took 2 bases from V and 7 from J; bases not matched to a gene: 7. CDR3 length: 14 amino acids.

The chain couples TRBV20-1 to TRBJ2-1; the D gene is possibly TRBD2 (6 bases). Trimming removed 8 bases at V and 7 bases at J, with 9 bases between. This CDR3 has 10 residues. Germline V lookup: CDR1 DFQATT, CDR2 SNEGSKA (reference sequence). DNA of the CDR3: TGCAGTTTGAGCGGGAATGAGCAGTTCTTC. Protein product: CSLSGNEQFF.

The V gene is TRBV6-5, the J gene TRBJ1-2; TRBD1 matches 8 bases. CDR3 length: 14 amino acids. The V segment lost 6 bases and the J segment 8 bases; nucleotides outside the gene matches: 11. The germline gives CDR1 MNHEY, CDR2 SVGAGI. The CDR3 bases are TGTGCCAGCAGCTCCTCAGGGGGCCTTAAGGGCTACACCTTC. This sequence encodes CASSSSGGLKGYTF.

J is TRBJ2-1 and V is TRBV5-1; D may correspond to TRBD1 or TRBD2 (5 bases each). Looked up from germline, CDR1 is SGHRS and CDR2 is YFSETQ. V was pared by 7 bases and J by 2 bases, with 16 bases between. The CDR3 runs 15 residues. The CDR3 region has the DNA TGCGCCAGCCGAACGGGGACGGATACCTACAATGAGCAGTTCTTC. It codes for CASRTGTDTYNEQFF.

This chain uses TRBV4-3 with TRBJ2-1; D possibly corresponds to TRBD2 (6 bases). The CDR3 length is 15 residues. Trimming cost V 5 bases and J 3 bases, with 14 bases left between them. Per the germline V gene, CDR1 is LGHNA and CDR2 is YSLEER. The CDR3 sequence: CASSSRVADYNEQFF. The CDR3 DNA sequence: TGCGCCAGCAGCTCCCGGGTAGCGGACTACAATGAGCAGTTCTTC.

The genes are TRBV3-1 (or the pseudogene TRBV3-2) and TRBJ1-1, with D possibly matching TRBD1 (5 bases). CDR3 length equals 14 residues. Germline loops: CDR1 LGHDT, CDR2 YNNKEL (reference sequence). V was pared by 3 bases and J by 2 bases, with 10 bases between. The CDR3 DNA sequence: TGTGCCAGCAGCCAGAGGCAGGGTAACACTGAAGCTTTCTTT. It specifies CASSQRQGNTEAFF.

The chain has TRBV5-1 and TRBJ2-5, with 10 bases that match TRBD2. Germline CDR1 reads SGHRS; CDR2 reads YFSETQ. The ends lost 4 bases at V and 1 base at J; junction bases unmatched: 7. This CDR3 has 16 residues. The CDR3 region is CASSLPSGGPQETQYF. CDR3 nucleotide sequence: TGCGCCAGCAGCCTCCCTAGCGGGGGCCCCCAAGAGACCCAGTACTTC.